Listed below are T cell receptor beta chains from one sample, sequenced in a study of cytomegalovirus exposure and HLA in healthy donors. Profiled with immunoSEQ multiplex PCR; TCRdb holds only in-frame clones, not every one. This repertoire shows approximately 100,000 clones, 10% found once; its top ten account for 5.8%. Sequenced input: PBMCs. These receptors all come from a middle-aged man in good health and CMV-seropositive. Each CDR3 is given with its conserved first and last residue.

j_gene	v_gene	CDR3aa
TRBJ2-1	TRBV2	CASSFQGLEQFF
TRBJ2-7	TRBV11-3	CASHSGTGGPYEQYF
TRBJ2-7	TRBV5-4	CASRPFASGSYEQYF
TRBJ1-1	TRBV29-1	CSALTGEAFF
TRBJ1-5	TRBV2	CASSIMGRDNQPQHF
TRBJ1-5	TRBV15	CATSRGQASNQPQHF
TRBJ2-3	TRBV2	CATLGTVTDTQYF
TRBJ2-7	TRBV25-1	CASSLWRQGEPYEQYF
TRBJ2-1	TRBV7-9	CASSHNPAGAHNEQFF
TRBJ2-7	TRBV5-6	CASSRTSGRTYEQYF
TRBJ1-2	TRBV13	CASSANRGRGHGYTF
TRBJ2-1	TRBV11-1	CASSPPGLAASNEQFF
TRBJ2-7	TRBV6-6	CASLPRDSYYEQYF
TRBJ2-7	TRBV6-1	CASSEAWDRGSYEQYF
TRBJ2-2	TRBV6-5	CASSLAYTGELFF
TRBJ2-4	TRBV27	CASSEGQGVNIQYF
TRBJ2-7	TRBV5-4	CASSPASGHYEQYF
TRBJ1-3	TRBV6-1	CASSEALSGQSPGNTIYF
TRBJ2-5	TRBV11-2	CASSLSRLAGLETQYF
TRBJ2-3	TRBV4-3	CASSQVGPFSTQYF
TRBJ1-2	TRBV29-1	CSVEADRLNYGYTF
TRBJ2-7	TRBV7-9	CASSLRTGSVNEQYF
TRBJ1-5	TRBV27	CASRTSGGGGQPQHF